Each of the 8 T cell receptor beta chains below was sequenced from the same sample in a study of CD4 T cells in relation to SARS-CoV-2 and coronaviruses. Produced via immunoSEQ multiplex PCR; TCRdb's table is partial and in-frame only. The sample lists some 23,000 clones, around 80% seen once, with 21% in the top ten. No antigens are known for them. Before the COVID-19 pandemic, during about 2010-2019, CD4+ T cells were taken from unexposed donors. Isolation of CD4+ T cells took place after about eleven days in culture. The specimen was CD4+ T cells from PBMCs, cultured in vitro. The source is a human donor in good health.

The rearrangement links TRBV30 to TRBJ1-3; D uncertain. The CDR3 has 15 amino acids. The germline CDR1 and CDR2 sequences are GTSNPN and SVGIG (reference sequence). Between the trimmed V and J ends, which lost 4 bases and 0 bases, there was a span of 13 bases. Written as DNA, the CDR3 is TGTGCCTGGACCGAGGGCCGCTACTCTGGAAACACCATATATTTT. It encodes CAWTEGRYSGNTIYF.

V usage is TRBV12-3 or TRBV12-4 and J usage is TRBJ2-7, with no clear D. The length of the CDR3 is 12 residues. V gave up 5 bases and J gave up 3 bases, with 8 bases separating them. The CDR3 here is CASSRHSYEQYF. The CDR3, as DNA: TGTGCCAGCAGTCGCCACAGCTACGAGCAGTACTTC.

The chain has TRBV12-3 or TRBV12-4 and TRBJ1-1; maybe TRBD1 (5 bases). V lost 7 bases and J 7 bases, leaving 16 bases between the germline ends. The CDR3 has 13 amino acids. The CDR3 nucleotides are TGTGCCAGCACCCAACCCGGGACCATTGAAGCTTTCTTT. Translation: CASTQPGTIEAFF.

The chain recombines TRBV19 with TRBJ1-1; D is perhaps TRBD1 (6 bases). CDR1 is LNHDA and CDR2 is SQIVND in the germline V gene (reference sequence). The CDR3 length is 15 residues. With 5 bases removed from V and 10 bases from J, the gap between germline ends came to 23 bases. For the CDR3, the DNA is TGTGCCAGTAGTCGGACGGGAACAGGGCTAGAACGAGCTTTCTTT. Amino acids: CASSRTGTGLERAFF.

In its sample, this clone was seen a few times. The CDR3 DNA is TGTGCCAGCAGTGGTATTTATAATTCACCCCTCCACTTT. This translates into CASSGIYNSPLHF. This chain connects TRBV25-1 to TRBJ1-6; D is ambiguous. Germline V gene data show CDR1 as MGHDK and CDR2 as SYGVNS. Trimming took off 4 bases at V and 4 bases at J, with 5 bases between the two ends. The CDR3 covers 13 residues.

The chain links TRBV5-1 to TRBJ2-2; 7 bases fit TRBD2. With 5 bases clipped from V and 4 bases from J, the junction kept 14 bases outside the gene matches. The CDR3 is made up of 17 amino acids. In germline, CDR1 is SGHRS, CDR2 YFSETQ. The CDR3 protein is CASRIGLAGMFTGELFF. The CDR3 coding sequence is TGCGCCAGCAGAATCGGATTAGCGGGCATGTTCACCGGGGAGCTGTTTTTT. Full variable domain (rest looked up from reference TRBV5-1 and TRBJ2-2): KAGVTQTPRYLIKTRGQQVTLSCSPISGHRSVSWYQQTPGQGLQFLFEYFSETQRNKGNFPGRFSGRQFSNSRSEMNVSTLELGDSALYLCASRIGLAGMFTGELFFGEGSRLTVL.

The chain employs TRBV19 and TRBJ1-2, with a weak D call TRBD1 (6 bases). The germline gives CDR1 LNHDA, CDR2 SQIVND (reference sequence). Between the trimmed V and J ends, which lost 6 bases and 3 bases, there was a span of 11 bases. The CDR3 runs 13 residues. CDR3 in DNA: TGTGCCAGTAGGCAGGGGATCCACTATGGCTACACCTTC. Protein product: CASRQGIHYGYTF. The full variable domain, with the rest looked up from reference TRBV19 and TRBJ1-2, is DGGITQSPKYLFRKEGQNVTLSCEQNLNHDAMYWYRQDPGQGLRLIYYSQIVNDFQKGDIAEGYSVSREKKESFPLTVTSAQKNPTAFYLCASRQGIHYGYTFGSGTRLTVV.

As regards this clone: The junction departs from the called germline gene at one end, perhaps through a read error. The chain links TRBV6-1 to TRBJ1-6; D uncertain. Germline V CDR1 and CDR2: MNHNS, SASEGT. The CDR3 consists of 17 residues. The CDR3 reads CASREAQWASNNSPLHF. The CDR3 DNA is TGTGCCAGCAGGGAAGCCCAGTGGGCCAGCAATAATTCACCCCTCCACTTT.